This entry describes one T cell receptor (beta chain). Its specific antigen is unknown. Base qualities are not recorded, but no much larger clone differs from it by a single base. This entry is derived from a study of T cell responses to AZD1222 COVID-19 vaccine (dated by TCRdb to the early 2020s). Background for the entire study: TCR sequencing covered more than 230 trial participants: about 210 given two doses of AZD1222 and 26 given two doses of MenACWY control vaccine. Trial participants were enrolled by age into subgroups of 18-55, 56-69 and 70-plus years, and roughly 150, 30 and 60 TCR-sequenced participants, respectively, were included in these subgroups.

The CDR3 regions of human TCRbeta chains were subjected to immunosequencing. On the study's bioinformatics: TCRs in the repertoires were compared against a reference library of SARS-CoV-2-specific TCRs that had been generated with the MIRA antigen-specificity platform. Breadth was defined as the fraction of unique TCRs that were SARS-CoV-2-associated, and depth was defined as the fraction of total T cells that were SARS-CoV-2-associated. Using the MIRA data, each spike-specific TCR was assigned both to the spike region to which the TCR was reactive and to a CD4 or CD8 class. Log10-transformed breadth and depth values were compared by one-way ANOVA with Sidak's multiple comparisons tests. TCRdb mirrors the immuneACCESS table, restricted to in-frame sequences. Some clones are absent from its copies; in checked studies, under half trace to an unresolved V gene, and the reason for the others is unknown. V, J and clone size are those of that table, while D and trimming were read from the DNA. This sample comprises more than 150,000 clones, about 91% of them detected only once. 1% to 1.5% of the sample is held by the ten biggest clonotypes.

Per the publication, the time point label means: about 28 days (+/-7) after the second vaccine dose. AZD1222 recipients with second doses at about 4 weeks or about 12 weeks were pooled, because spike-specific TCR depth and breadth did not differ between schedules. Vaccinee samples came from UK trials COV001 and COV002, including a single-blind randomized controlled phase 2/3 trial of AZD1222 (ChAdOx1 nCoV-19) in healthy adults. Trial participant PBMC samples were collected at day 0 and day 28 after the second dose for TCRbeta chain sequencing. Trimming takes 5 bases off V and 4 bases off J; junction bases not matched to a gene: 4. In the germline V gene, CDR1 corresponds to MDHEN and CDR2 to SYDVKM. The cysteine opens and the phenylalanine closes a CDR3 of 14 amino acids. The DNA shown is the 42-base CDR3, in frame from base 1. Paper-wide results and their limitations: Vaccine-associated CD4 TCRs spanned the whole spike protein, with dominant responses in regions 160-218 and 743-854. Most participants were white British and females outnumbered males, and the authors suggested that clonal diversity may have been underestimated. Conclusions about previously exposed vaccinees were limited because only a handful of AZD1222 recipients were SARS-CoV-2 seropositive at baseline. The 56-69-year group was small, and its depth increase did not reach significance, likely because of low power. No day 14 peak-response samples were available, so repertoires were characterized only after the peak T cell response. Spike-specific TCR breadth and depth rose significantly after two AZD1222 doses compared with day 0 and with MenACWY recipients. Nearly half of unique spike-specific TCRs reportedly recognized epitopes outside regions mutated in the B.1.351 and B.1.1.7 variants.

This receptor chain uses TRBV28 and TRBJ2-1, and TRBD1 matches 8 of the central bases. Specimen: peripheral blood, collected 28 days after the second AZD1222 dose. The clonotype comes from an adult who received the AZD1222 COVID-19 vaccine. The encoded CDR3 is CASSHQGAYNEQFF. The DNA is TGTGCCAGCAGTCACCAGGGGGCGTACAATGAGCAGTTCTTC. Beyond the CDR3, the reference TRBV28 and TRBJ2-1 genes provide the residues; the full variable domain reads: DVKVTQSSRYLVKRTGEKVFLECVQDMDHENMFWYRQDPGLGLRLIYFSYDVKMKEKGDIPEGYSVSREKKERFSLILESASTNQTSMYLCASSHQGAYNEQFFGPGTRLTVL.